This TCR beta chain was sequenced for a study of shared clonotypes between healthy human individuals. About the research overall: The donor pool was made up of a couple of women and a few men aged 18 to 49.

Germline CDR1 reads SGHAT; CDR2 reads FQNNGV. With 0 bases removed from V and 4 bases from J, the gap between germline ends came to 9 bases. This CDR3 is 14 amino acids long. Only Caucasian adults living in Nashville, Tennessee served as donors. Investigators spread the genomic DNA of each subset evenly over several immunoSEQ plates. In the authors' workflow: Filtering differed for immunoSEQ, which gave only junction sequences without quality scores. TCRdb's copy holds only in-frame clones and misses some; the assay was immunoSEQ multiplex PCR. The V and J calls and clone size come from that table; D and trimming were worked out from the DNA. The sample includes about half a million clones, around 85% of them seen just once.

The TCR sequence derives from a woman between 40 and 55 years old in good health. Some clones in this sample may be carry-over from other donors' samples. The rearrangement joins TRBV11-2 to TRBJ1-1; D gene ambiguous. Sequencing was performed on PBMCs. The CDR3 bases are TGTGCCAGCAGCTTAGAAGTCCAGAGCACTGAAGCTTTCTTT. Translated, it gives CASSLEVQSTEAFF.